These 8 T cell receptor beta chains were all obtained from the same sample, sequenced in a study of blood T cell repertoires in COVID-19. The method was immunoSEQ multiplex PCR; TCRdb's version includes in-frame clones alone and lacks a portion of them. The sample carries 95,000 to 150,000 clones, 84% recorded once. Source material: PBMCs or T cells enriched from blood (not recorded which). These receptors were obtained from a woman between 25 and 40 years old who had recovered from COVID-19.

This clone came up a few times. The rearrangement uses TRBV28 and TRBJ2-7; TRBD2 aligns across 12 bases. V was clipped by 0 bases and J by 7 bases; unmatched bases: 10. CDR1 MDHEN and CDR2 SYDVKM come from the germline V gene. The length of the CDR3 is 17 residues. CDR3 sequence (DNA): TGTGCCAGCAGTTTATGGAGCCTAGCGGGAGGGCCGGGGGAGCAGTACTTC. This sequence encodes CASSLWSLAGGPGEQYF.

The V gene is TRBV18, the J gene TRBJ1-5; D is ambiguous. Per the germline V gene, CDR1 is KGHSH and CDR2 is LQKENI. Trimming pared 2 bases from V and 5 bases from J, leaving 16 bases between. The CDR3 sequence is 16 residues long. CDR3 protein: CASSPRGPRSHQPQHF. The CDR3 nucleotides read TGTGCCAGCTCACCAAGAGGGCCCCGCTCCCATCAGCCCCAGCATTTT.

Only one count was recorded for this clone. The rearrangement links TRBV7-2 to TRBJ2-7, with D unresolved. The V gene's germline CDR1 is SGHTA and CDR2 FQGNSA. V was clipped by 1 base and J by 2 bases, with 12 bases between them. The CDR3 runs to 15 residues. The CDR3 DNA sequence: TGTGCCAGCAGCTTAGAGTCGGCAGGTGCCTACGAGCAGTACTTC. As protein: CASSLESAGAYEQYF.

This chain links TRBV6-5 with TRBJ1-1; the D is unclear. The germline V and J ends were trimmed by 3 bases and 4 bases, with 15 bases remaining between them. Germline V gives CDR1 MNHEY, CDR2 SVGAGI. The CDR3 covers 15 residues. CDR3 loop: CASSYSYVRRTEAFF. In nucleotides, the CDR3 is TGTGCCAGCAGTTATAGCTACGTCCGGCGCACTGAAGCTTTCTTT.

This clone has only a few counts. CDR3: CASALRGYEQYF. CDR3 coding DNA: TGTGCCAGCGCACTAAGGGGCTACGAGCAGTACTTC. This chain uses TRBV5-4 with TRBJ2-7, with D possibly matching TRBD1 (5 bases). V lost 7 bases, J lost 3 bases, and 11 bases lay in between. Germline CDR1 SGHNT, CDR2 YYREEE (reference sequence). This CDR3 has 12 amino acids. The variable domain in full, with the rest retrieved from reference TRBV5-4 and TRBJ2-7, is ETGVTQSPTHLIKTRGQQVTLRCSSQSGHNTVSWYQQALGQGPQFIFQYYREEENGRGNFPPRFSGLQFPNYSSELNVNALELDDSALYLCASALRGYEQYFGPGTRLTVT.

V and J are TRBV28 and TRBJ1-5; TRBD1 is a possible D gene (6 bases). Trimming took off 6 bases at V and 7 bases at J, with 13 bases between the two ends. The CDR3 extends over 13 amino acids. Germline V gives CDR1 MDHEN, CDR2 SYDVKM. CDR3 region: CASRRRGEQPQHF. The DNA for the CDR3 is TGTGCCAGCAGACGCAGGGGAGAGCAGCCCCAGCATTTT.

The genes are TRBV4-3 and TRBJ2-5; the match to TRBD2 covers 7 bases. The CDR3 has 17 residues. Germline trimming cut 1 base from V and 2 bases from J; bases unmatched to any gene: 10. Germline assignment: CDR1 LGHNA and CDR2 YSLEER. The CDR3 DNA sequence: TGCGCCAGCAGCCAAGGGTTCACTAGCGAGGGGCAAGAGACCCAGTACTTC. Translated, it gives CASSQGFTSEGQETQYF.

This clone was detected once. CDR3 sequence (DNA): TGCGCCAGCAGCCAAGTTGCAGGGGCTACCCCCTTCGAGCAGTACTTC. It translates to CASSQVAGATPFEQYF. This chain links TRBV4-3 with TRBJ2-7; tentatively, D is TRBD1 (6 bases). Looked up from germline, CDR1 is LGHNA and CDR2 is YSLEER. The V end lost 1 base, the J end lost 6 bases, and 19 bases lay between the germline ends. The CDR3 runs 16 residues.